The rows below give T cell receptor beta chains drawn from one sample of a study of cytomegalovirus exposure and HLA in healthy donors. Sequenced by immunoSEQ multiplex PCR; TCRdb stores in-frame clones only, minus some. The data hold 150,000 or so clones, with around 77% observed a single time. Sequencing was carried out using PBMCs. The source of these receptors is a woman in her thirties or forties in good health and CMV-seronegative. Both conserved end residues are part of each CDR3. D genes are given only for firm matches. The listing skips clone size in some rows; elsewhere it reads once, few, many or a size class.

d_gene: TRBD1
abundance: NA
j_gene: TRBJ2-7
v_gene: TRBV6-1
CDR3nt: TGTGCCAGCAGTCCCCGACAGGGTAACTCCTACGAGCAGTACTTC
CDR3aa: CASSPRQGNSYEQYF

d_gene: TRBD1
abundance: NA
j_gene: TRBJ2-3
v_gene: TRBV29-1
CDR3nt: TGCAGCGTGGCCGGGACAGTGACAGATACGCAGTATTTT
CDR3aa: CSVAGTVTDTQYF

d_gene: TRBD2
abundance: NA
j_gene: TRBJ2-7
v_gene: TRBV5-4
CDR3nt: TGTGCCAGCAGCTTGGGGCTAGCGGGACTTTACGAGCAGTACTTC
CDR3aa: CASSLGLAGLYEQYF

d_gene: TRBD1
abundance: NA
j_gene: TRBJ1-2
v_gene: TRBV7-9
CDR3nt: TGTGCCAGCAGCTTATGGGCGGACAGGGAACTTAGTGGCTACACCTTC
CDR3aa: CASSLWADRELSGYTF

d_gene: NA
abundance: NA
j_gene: TRBJ1-2
v_gene: TRBV28
CDR3nt: TGTGCCAGCAGTTTCCCCCGAGCTAACTATGGCTACACCTTC
CDR3aa: CASSFPRANYGYTF

d_gene: NA
abundance: NA
j_gene: TRBJ2-7
v_gene: TRBV5-1
CDR3nt: TGCGCCAGCAGCTTAGCCGCAGGAATCTCCTACGAGCAGTACTTC
CDR3aa: CASSLAAGISYEQYF

d_gene: NA
abundance: NA
j_gene: TRBJ1-2
v_gene: TRBV5-1
CDR3nt: TGCGCCAGCAGCGATTCCGCGCCATCCGATGCGGGCTACACCTTC
CDR3aa: CASSDSAPSDAGYTF

d_gene: NA
abundance: NA
j_gene: TRBJ2-3
v_gene: TRBV6-1
CDR3nt: TGTGCCAGCAGTGCTGGGGCTAGCGCGACCACAGATACGCAGTATTTT
CDR3aa: CASSAGASATTDTQYF

d_gene: NA
abundance: NA
j_gene: TRBJ1-5
v_gene: TRBV2
CDR3nt: TGTGCCAGCAGTTTCGGACAAACTAATCAGCCCCAGCATTTT
CDR3aa: CASSFGQTNQPQHF

d_gene: TRBD2
abundance: NA
j_gene: TRBJ2-7
v_gene: TRBV30
CDR3nt: TGTGCCTGGACCACCCCCTGGGCTAGCGGGAGGGCCCGGGAGCAGTACTTC
CDR3aa: CAWTTPWASGRAREQYF

d_gene: TRBD2
abundance: NA
j_gene: TRBJ2-7
v_gene: TRBV19
CDR3nt: TGTGCCAGTAGTATTGGGCGGGGGTCCTACGAGCAGTACTTC
CDR3aa: CASSIGRGSYEQYF

d_gene: NA
abundance: NA
j_gene: TRBJ1-2
v_gene: TRBV28
CDR3nt: TGTGCCAGCAGTTCCCCTGGGCTCTACGGGGTGGACACCTTC
CDR3aa: CASSSPGLYGVDTF

d_gene: TRBD1
abundance: once
j_gene: TRBJ1-2
v_gene: TRBV27
CDR3nt: TGTGCCAGCAGGTTGACAGGGGCTCACTATGGCTACACCTTC
CDR3aa: CASRLTGAHYGYTF

d_gene: NA
abundance: once
j_gene: TRBJ2-1
v_gene: TRBV11-1
CDR3nt: TGTGCCAGCAGCCCGGGTGCGGGGAGGGGGGCCAATGAGCAGTTCTTC
CDR3aa: CASSPGAGRGANEQFF

d_gene: NA
abundance: once
j_gene: TRBJ1-2
v_gene: TRBV5-1
CDR3nt: TGCGCCAGCAGCCTGGAAGCCGGTGACTATGGCTACACCTTC
CDR3aa: CASSLEAGDYGYTF

d_gene: TRBD1
abundance: once
j_gene: TRBJ1-4
v_gene: TRBV13
CDR3nt: TGTGCCAGCAGCGGGACAGGGGATGGCGAAAAACTGTTTTTT
CDR3aa: CASSGTGDGEKLFF

d_gene: TRBD2
abundance: NA
j_gene: TRBJ2-5
v_gene: TRBV9
CDR3nt: TGTGCCAGCAGCCGCGGACTAGCGGGAGGGATTACAGAGACCCAGTACTTC
CDR3aa: CASSRGLAGGITETQYF

d_gene: TRBD2
abundance: once
j_gene: TRBJ2-3
v_gene: TRBV15
CDR3nt: TGTGCCACCAGCCGTCAGAGCGGGAGCGGAACAGATACGCAGTATTTT
CDR3aa: CATSRQSGSGTDTQYF

d_gene: NA
abundance: NA
j_gene: TRBJ2-3
v_gene: TRBV2
CDR3nt: TGTGCCAGCAGTGAACAGACAGATACGCAGTATTTT
CDR3aa: CASSEQTDTQYF

d_gene: NA
abundance: NA
j_gene: TRBJ1-2
v_gene: TRBV2
CDR3nt: TGTGCCAGCAGTGAAGTCTTGCGGGGCTACACCTTC
CDR3aa: CASSEVLRGYTF

d_gene: NA
abundance: NA
j_gene: TRBJ2-3
v_gene: TRBV10-2
CDR3nt: TGCGCCAGCTGCAGGGGCTTCACAGATACGCAGTATTTT
CDR3aa: CASCRGFTDTQYF

d_gene: NA
abundance: NA
j_gene: TRBJ2-7
v_gene: TRBV25-1
CDR3nt: TGTGCCAGCAGTGAATTAGACAGCTACGAGCAGTACTTC
CDR3aa: CASSELDSYEQYF

d_gene: TRBD2
abundance: NA
j_gene: TRBJ2-3
v_gene: TRBV5-1
CDR3nt: TGCGCCAGCAGGAGGGGACTAACCACAGATACGCAGTATTTT
CDR3aa: CASRRGLTTDTQYF

d_gene: NA
abundance: few
j_gene: TRBJ1-5
v_gene: TRBV7-2
CDR3nt: TGTGCCAGCAGCCTCAATCAGGGAACAAATCAGCCCCAGCATTTT
CDR3aa: CASSLNQGTNQPQHF

d_gene: TRBD1
abundance: NA
j_gene: TRBJ2-5
v_gene: TRBV27
CDR3nt: TGTGCCAGCAGTTTATCTCGACAGGGTCAAGAGACCCAGTACTTC
CDR3aa: CASSLSRQGQETQYF

d_gene: NA
abundance: NA
j_gene: TRBJ2-3
v_gene: TRBV5-1
CDR3nt: TGCGCCAGCAGCTTGACAGGTCGTGAAGATACGCAGTATTTT
CDR3aa: CASSLTGREDTQYF

d_gene: NA
abundance: NA
j_gene: TRBJ1-4
v_gene: TRBV27
CDR3nt: TGTGCCAGCGCTCCCGCACTCAGGGGCGAGGGCGAAAAACTGTTTTTT
CDR3aa: CASAPALRGEGEKLFF

d_gene: NA
abundance: NA
j_gene: TRBJ2-5
v_gene: TRBV5-1
CDR3nt: TGCGCCAGTACATACAGAGGGCGAGAGACCCAGTACTTC
CDR3aa: CASTYRGRETQYF

d_gene: NA
abundance: few
j_gene: TRBJ1-4
v_gene: TRBV19
CDR3nt: TGTGCCAGTACGCAAAATTCCAGGGGACCTCGTTTGGGAAAACTGTTTTTT
CDR3aa: CASTQNSRGPRLGKLFF

d_gene: NA
abundance: NA
j_gene: TRBJ2-1
v_gene: TRBV28
CDR3nt: TGTGCCAGCAGCCCCGTATACAATGAGCAGTTCTTC
CDR3aa: CASSPVYNEQFF

d_gene: TRBD2
abundance: NA
j_gene: TRBJ2-1
v_gene: TRBV7-9
CDR3nt: TGTGCCAGCAGCCACCGGCTGGCGGGAGATATCAATGAGCAGTTCTTC
CDR3aa: CASSHRLAGDINEQFF

d_gene: NA
abundance: NA
j_gene: TRBJ1-5
v_gene: TRBV6-1
CDR3nt: TGTGCCAGCAACGGTCGGAGGGGCAATCAGCCCCAGCATTTT
CDR3aa: CASNGRRGNQPQHF

d_gene: NA
abundance: once
j_gene: TRBJ2-7
v_gene: TRBV6-1
CDR3nt: TGTGCCAGCAGTTCTACAGGTGCTAGCTCCTACGAGCAGTACTTC
CDR3aa: CASSSTGASSYEQYF

d_gene: TRBD2
abundance: NA
j_gene: TRBJ2-1
v_gene: TRBV29-1
CDR3nt: TGCAGCGTTGAAAAACTAGCGGGAGAGGATGAGCAGTTCTTC
CDR3aa: CSVEKLAGEDEQFF

d_gene: NA
abundance: NA
j_gene: TRBJ1-2
v_gene: TRBV11-1
CDR3nt: TGTGCCAGCGAGGGTGACAATAACTATGGCTACACCTTC
CDR3aa: CASEGDNNYGYTF

d_gene: NA
abundance: NA
j_gene: TRBJ2-7
v_gene: TRBV28
CDR3nt: TGTGCCAGCAAAGATAGGGACACCTTATTCTCCTACGAGCAGTACTTC
CDR3aa: CASKDRDTLFSYEQYF